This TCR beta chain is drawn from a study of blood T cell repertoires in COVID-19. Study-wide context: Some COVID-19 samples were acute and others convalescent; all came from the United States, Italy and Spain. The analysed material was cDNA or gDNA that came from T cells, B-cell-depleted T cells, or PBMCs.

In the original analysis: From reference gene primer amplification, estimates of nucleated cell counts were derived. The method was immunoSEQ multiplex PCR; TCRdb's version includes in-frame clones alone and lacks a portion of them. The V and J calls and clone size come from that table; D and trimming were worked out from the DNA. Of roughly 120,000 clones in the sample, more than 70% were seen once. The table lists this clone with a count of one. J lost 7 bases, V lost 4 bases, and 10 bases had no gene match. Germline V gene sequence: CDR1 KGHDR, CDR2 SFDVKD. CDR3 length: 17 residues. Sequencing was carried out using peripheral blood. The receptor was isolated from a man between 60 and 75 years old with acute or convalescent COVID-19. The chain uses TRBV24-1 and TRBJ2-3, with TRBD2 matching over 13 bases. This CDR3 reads CATSDEGLAGARYTQYF. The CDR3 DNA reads TGTGCCACCAGTGACGAAGGACTAGCGGGAGCCAGGTATACGCAGTATTTT.